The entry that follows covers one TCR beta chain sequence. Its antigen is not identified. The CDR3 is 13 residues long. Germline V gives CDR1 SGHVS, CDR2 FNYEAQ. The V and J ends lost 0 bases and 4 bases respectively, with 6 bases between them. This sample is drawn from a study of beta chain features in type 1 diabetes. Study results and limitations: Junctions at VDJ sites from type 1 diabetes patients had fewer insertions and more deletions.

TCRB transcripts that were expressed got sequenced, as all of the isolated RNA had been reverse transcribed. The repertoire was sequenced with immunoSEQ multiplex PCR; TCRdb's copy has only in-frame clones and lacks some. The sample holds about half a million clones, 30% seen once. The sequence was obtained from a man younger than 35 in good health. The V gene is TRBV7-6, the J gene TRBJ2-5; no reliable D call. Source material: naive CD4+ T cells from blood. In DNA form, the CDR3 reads TGTGCCAGCAGCTTAGCGAGGCCAGAGACCCAGTACTTC. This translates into CASSLARPETQYF. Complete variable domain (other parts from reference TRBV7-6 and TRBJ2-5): GAGVSQSPRYKVTKRGQDVALRCDPISGHVSLYWYRQALGQGPEFLTYFNYEAQQDKSGLPNDRFSAERPEGSISTLTIQRTEQRDSAMYRCASSLARPETQYFGPGTRLLVL.